This T cell receptor beta chain was captured by sequencing in a study of molecular identifiers for immune sequencing clone quantification. The sorting of naive CD8 T cells used the CD8+CD4-CCR7+CD45RA+ phenotype. Study results and caveats: In a background of around 1 million naive cells, spiked Jurkat TCR RNA from one cell was reportedly detectable.

MiXCR was run by TCRdb on the PCR reads, yielding one entry per CDR3 protein. The sample has a few hundred thousand distinct CDR3 sequences; roughly 24% are singletons. CDR3 size: 15 residues. Germline CDR1 reads SGHVS; CDR2 reads FQNEAQ. Trimming pared 1 base from V and 3 bases from J, leaving 9 bases between. This clonotype has ten or more counts. Its antigen remains unidentified. The chain links TRBV7-8 to TRBJ1-4; tentatively, D is TRBD1 (5 bases). The receptor was isolated from a human donor in good health. Some libraries in this study had Jurkat cell RNA spiked in. The sequenced material came from naive CD8+ T cells from blood, with Jurkat cell RNA spiked in. This sample's subset: FACS-sorted CD8+CD4-CCR7+CD45RA+ naive T cells. The CDR3 DNA sequence: TGTGCCAGCAGCTTAGTGGGGCGGTCTAATGAAAAACTGTTTTTT. Translation: CASSLVGRSNEKLFF.